The T cell receptor (beta chain) described here comes from a study of blood T cell repertoires in COVID-19. Whole-study context: Collection of acute and convalescent COVID-19 samples took place in the United States, Italy and Spain. From T cells, B-cell-depleted T cells, or PBMCs came the material, which was cDNA or gDNA.

Original methodology: Reference gene primer amplification in the assay estimated nucleated cell counts. TCRdb's copy holds only in-frame clones and misses some; the assay was immunoSEQ multiplex PCR. V and J calls and clone size are as listed in that table; D and trimming were resolved from the DNA. The sample lists under 250,000 clones, roughly 83% occurring once. J lost 7 bases, V lost 7 bases, and 16 bases had no gene match. This CDR3 spans 16 amino acids. Germline V gene data show CDR1 as MDHEN and CDR2 as SYDVKM. This sequence joins TRBV28 and TRBJ1-3; 7 nucleotides line up with TRBD1. Sequencing used peripheral blood. The TCR was taken from a woman between 70 and 85 years old with active or convalescent COVID-19. Written as DNA, the CDR3 is TGTGCCAGCATTGGTCGGCAAGGGGGCGCGTTGAACACCATATATTTT. It encodes CASIGRQGGALNTIYF. Filled out from reference TRBV28 and TRBJ1-3, the complete variable domain reads DVKVTQSSRYLVKRTGEKVFLECVQDMDHENMFWYRQDPGLGLRLIYFSYDVKMKEKGDIPEGYSVSREKKERFSLILESASTNQTSMYLCASIGRQGGALNTIYFGEGSWLTVV.